A single sample is the source of the 27 T cell receptor beta chains below, sequenced in a study of PD-1 blockade in classical Hodgkin lymphoma. The sample's time point: cycle 4 day 1 (C4D1), after five to seven weeks of nivolumab. All patients relapsed after autologous stem cell transplantation, and brentuximab vedotin exposure varied. Data came from immunoSEQ multiplex PCR; TCRdb stores just in-frame clones and leaves some out. The sample lists about 94,000 clones, under 95% occurring once. Specimen: peripheral blood mononuclear cells (PBMCs), collected before the fourth cycle of nivolumab. Source of these receptors: a human donor with classical Hodgkin lymphoma.

The chain joins TRBV30 to TRBJ1-1; the D gene is possibly TRBD1 (6 bases). This CDR3 comprises 13 residues. Germline V gene lookup returns CDR1 GTSNPN and CDR2 SVGIG (reference sequence). V lost 3 bases, J lost 7 bases, and 15 bases lay in between. CDR3 residues: CAWREGHIDEAFF. The CDR3 DNA follows: TGTGCCTGGAGGGAGGGACATATAGATGAAGCTTTCTTT.

The chain has TRBV2 and TRBJ2-7; TRBD2 matches 9 bases. CDR3 length equals 15 residues. V shed 1 base, J shed 4 bases, and the junction held 5 bases outside the gene matches. From germline, CDR1 is SNHLY and CDR2 FYNNEI. Here the CDR3 DNA reads TGTGCCAGCAGTGAAGGGACTAGCGATCTGTACGAGCAGTACTTC. Its translation is CASSEGTSDLYEQYF.

This rearrangement joins TRBV6-4 to TRBJ2-1; 8 bases are shared with TRBD2. There are 15 residues in the CDR3. Germline CDR1 is MRHNA and CDR2 is SNTAGT. V lost 5 bases to trimming and J lost 4 bases; unmatched junction nucleotides: 7. CDR3 nucleotides: TGTGCCAGCAGTTCCCAGGGCGGGAGGTACAATGAGCAGTTCTTC. Residues: CASSSQGGRYNEQFF.

The rearrangement joins TRBV6-5 to TRBJ1-5; 7 nucleotides match TRBD1. After removal of 0 bases from V and 5 bases from J, the junction contained 4 bases not matched to a gene. CDR1 is MNHEY, CDR2 SVGAGI, per germline. This CDR3 is 15 amino acids long. In DNA form, the CDR3 reads TGTGCCAGCAGTTACTCAGGGGGCGCTGATCAGCCCCAGCATTTT. Its translation: CASSYSGGADQPQHF.

The chain couples TRBV7-9 to TRBJ2-7; unclear D gene. With 5 bases removed from V and 3 bases from J, the gap between germline ends came to 11 bases. Germline-derived CDR1 and CDR2 are SEHNR and FQNEAQ (reference sequence). This CDR3 comprises 13 residues. CDR3 bases: TGTGCCAGCAGCCAAGTAGGTAGCTACGAGCAGTACTTC. Translation gives CASSQVGSYEQYF.

This chain uses TRBV29-1 with TRBJ1-1; D is possibly TRBD1 (5 bases). V dropped 5 bases and J dropped 1 base, with 17 bases sitting between them. The CDR3 runs 15 residues. Germline V gives CDR1 SQVTM, CDR2 ANQGSEA. This CDR3 reads CSVLPNGGWNTEAFF. As DNA, the CDR3 is TGCAGCGTTTTACCCAACGGGGGGTGGAACACTGAAGCTTTCTTT. Full variable domain (rest looked up from reference TRBV29-1 and TRBJ1-1): SAVISQKPSRDICQRGTSLTIQCQVDSQVTMMFWYRQQPGQSLTLIATANQGSEATYESGFVIDKFPISRPNLTFSTLTVSNMSPEDSSIYLCSVLPNGGWNTEAFFGQGTRLTVV.

The V gene is TRBV11-2, the J gene TRBJ2-7; a possible D gene is TRBD1 (5 bases). With 3 bases removed from V and 3 bases from J, the gap between germline ends came to 9 bases. The germline CDR1 and CDR2 sequences are SGHAT and FQNNGV. This CDR3 has 13 amino acids. CDR3 sequence: CASSFAGNYEQYF. DNA of the CDR3: TGTGCCAGCAGCTTCGCAGGGAACTACGAGCAGTACTTC.

The chain uses TRBV6-5 and TRBJ1-4; D gene ambiguous. V gave up 6 bases and J gave up 8 bases, with 10 bases separating them. The germline V gene encodes CDR1 MNHEY and CDR2 SVGAGI. This CDR3 spans 12 amino acids. The CDR3 loop reads CASRRTGEKLFF. DNA of the CDR3: TGTGCCAGCAGGAGGACGGGGGAAAAACTGTTTTTT.

The rearrangement links TRBV30 to TRBJ2-7; TRBD2 matches 7 bases. Losses at the gene ends were 5 bases for V and 1 base for J; bases not matched to a gene: 11. Germline V gene data show CDR1 as GTSNPN and CDR2 as SVGIG (reference sequence). The CDR3 loop spans 15 amino acids. This CDR3 is CAWGGDYQTSYEQYF. CDR3 DNA: TGTGCCTGGGGGGGGGACTACCAAACGTCCTACGAGCAGTACTTC. The full variable domain, completed using reference TRBV30 and TRBJ2-7, is SQTIHQWPATLVQPVGSPLSLECTVEGTSNPNLYWYRQAAGRGLQLLFYSVGIGQISSEVPQNLSASRPQDRQFILSSKKLLLSDSGFYLCAWGGDYQTSYEQYFGPGTRLTVT.

This chain connects TRBV27 to TRBJ2-2, with a tentative D call TRBD1 (7 bases). The CDR3 loop spans 15 amino acids. Trimming shortened V by 4 bases and J by 4 bases, and 13 bases separated the two germline ends. Germline V CDR1 and CDR2: MNHEY, SMNVEV (reference sequence). CDR3 sequence reads: CASSYYRGGTGELFF. DNA for the CDR3: TGTGCCAGCAGTTACTACAGGGGAGGCACCGGGGAGCTGTTTTTT.

The V and J genes are TRBV7-9 and TRBJ2-2; the match to TRBD1 covers 8 bases. CDR1 is SEHNR, CDR2 FQNEAQ, per germline (reference sequence). V lost 5 bases, J lost 4 bases, and 3 bases stayed unmatched. This CDR3 has 14 amino acids. The CDR3 nucleotides read TGTGCCAGCAGCCTCAGGGGGCCCACCGGGGAGCTGTTTTTT. The encoded protein is CASSLRGPTGELFF.

This sequence joins TRBV29-1 and TRBJ2-6; 12 bases agree with TRBD1. The CDR3 spans 18 residues. The germline V gene has CDR1 SQVTM and CDR2 ANQGSEA. Trimming at V came to 3 bases and at J to 4 bases, leaving 10 bases not matched to a gene. CDR3 loop: CSVEARGQGAVGANVLTF. DNA of the CDR3: TGCAGCGTTGAGGCCAGGGGACAGGGGGCGGTGGGGGCCAACGTCCTGACTTTC. The entire variable domain, with the rest obtained from reference TRBV29-1 and TRBJ2-6, is as follows: SAVISQKPSRDICQRGTSLTIQCQVDSQVTMMFWYRQQPGQSLTLIATANQGSEATYESGFVIDKFPISRPNLTFSTLTVSNMSPEDSSIYLCSVEARGQGAVGANVLTFGAGSRLTVL.

V is TRBV28 and J is TRBJ2-7; D uncertain. Trimming took off 2 bases at V and 2 bases at J, with 10 bases between the two ends. From germline, CDR1 is MDHEN and CDR2 SYDVKM. The CDR3 runs 14 residues. The chain's CDR3 is CASSLVGLTYEQYF. DNA of the CDR3: TGTGCCAGCAGTTTAGTCGGCCTTACCTACGAGCAGTACTTC.

The V call is TRBV14, the J call TRBJ1-2, with 8 nucleotides matching TRBD1. V shed 1 base, J shed 0 bases, and the junction held 7 bases outside the gene matches. Germline V gives CDR1 SGHDN, CDR2 FVKESK. The CDR3 extends over 17 amino acids. CDR3 protein: CASSQGQGLKTNYGYTF. CDR3 bases: TGTGCCAGCAGCCAAGGACAGGGGTTAAAAACTAACTATGGCTACACCTTC.

This chain connects TRBV19 to TRBJ1-1, with 7 bases fitting TRBD1. In germline, CDR1 is LNHDA, CDR2 SQIVND (reference sequence). The CDR3 sequence is 15 residues long. V trimming: 4 bases; J trimming: 3 bases; junction bases outside the gene matches: 8. The CDR3: CASSTEGARDTEAFF. The CDR3 bases are TGTGCCAGTAGTACCGAGGGGGCACGGGACACTGAAGCTTTCTTT.

The V and J genes are TRBV5-8 and TRBJ1-1; tentative D call: TRBD1 (5 bases). V lost 0 bases, J lost 10 bases, and 7 bases lay in between. The CDR3 contains 11 residues. From germline, CDR1 is SGHTS and CDR2 YDEGEE. The CDR3 sequence is CASSLGRGAFF. The CDR3 DNA sequence: TGTGCCAGCAGCTTGGGTAGGGGAGCTTTCTTT.

This rearrangement joins TRBV10-2 to TRBJ2-7; D perhaps matches TRBD1 (6 bases). The CDR3 is 14 amino acids. In germline, CDR1 is WSHSY, CDR2 SAAADI. Trimming removed 4 bases from V and 6 bases from J, with 16 bases in between. As DNA, the CDR3 is TGCGCCAGCAGTGTAAGGGGGTCGCGCATCGAGCAGTACTTC. It encodes CASSVRGSRIEQYF.

The chain joins TRBV5-1 to TRBJ2-3; tentative D call: TRBD1 (6 bases). Germline CDR1 and CDR2: SGHRS and YFSETQ. The CDR3 totals 13 residues. The V end was cut by 2 bases, the J end by 6 bases, with 10 bases between. CDR3 region: CASSFGQGDTQYF. CDR3 nucleotide sequence: TGCGCCAGCAGCTTCGGGCAGGGGGATACGCAGTATTTT.

The chain carries TRBV11-3 and TRBJ2-1; 7 bases agree with TRBD2. The trim removed 6 bases at V and 13 bases at J, leaving 12 bases unmatched. CDR3 length: 13 residues. Germline V gene data show CDR1 as SGHNT and CDR2 as YENEEA. This CDR3 is CASSLRSAGVQFF. The CDR3 DNA follows: TGTGCCAGCAGTCTCCGGTCTGCGGGAGTACAGTTCTTC.

DNA of the CDR3: TGTGCCAGCAGTTTAATAGCGGACAGGGGGAAGCCCCAGCATTTT. This sequence encodes CASSLIADRGKPQHF. The chain has TRBV28 and TRBJ1-5; 10 bases line up with TRBD1. Germline V lookup: CDR1 MDHEN, CDR2 SYDVKM. This CDR3 region has 15 residues. J gave up 8 bases and V 2 bases, and 6 bases lay outside the gene matches.

The chain combines TRBV18 with TRBJ2-3; 9 nucleotides align to TRBD2. Germline loops: CDR1 KGHSH, CDR2 LQKENI. V dropped 0 bases and J dropped 2; count of bases not matched to a gene: 3. This CDR3 has 16 amino acids. The CDR3 DNA reads as TGTGCCAGCTCACCACCGAGCGGGGGGTACACAGATACGCAGTATTTT. The encoded protein is CASSPPSGGYTDTQYF.

The chain links TRBV5-1 to TRBJ2-1; D not resolved. The V gene's germline CDR1 is SGHRS and CDR2 YFSETQ. CDR3 length: 11 amino acids. Deletions cut 0 bases from V and 6 bases from J, with 1 base between. CDR3: CASSLANEQFF. Here the CDR3 DNA reads TGCGCCAGCAGCTTGGCCAATGAGCAGTTCTTC.

The chain carries TRBV4-2 and TRBJ2-7, with D perhaps being TRBD1 or TRBD2 (6 bases each). The germline CDR1 and CDR2 sequences are LGHNA and YNFKEQ. V lost 0 bases, J lost 6 bases, and 15 bases lay in between. The CDR3 consists of 15 residues. CDR3: CASSQETGGRFEQYF. The DNA for the CDR3 is TGTGCCAGCAGCCAAGAAACCGGGGGCCGTTTCGAGCAGTACTTC.

The rearrangement uses TRBV5-4 and TRBJ2-3; possible D gene TRBD2, 6 bases. The CDR3 sequence is 17 residues long. Germline V gene sequence: CDR1 SGHNT, CDR2 YYREEE (reference sequence). Between the trimmed V and J ends, which lost 5 bases and 0 bases, there was a span of 19 bases. The CDR3 sequence: CASSNLLAPYSTDTQYF. The CDR3 DNA is TGTGCCAGCAGTAACCTTCTAGCGCCATACAGCACAGATACGCAGTATTTT.

V usage is TRBV19 and J usage is TRBJ2-5, with 14 bases identical to TRBD2. CDR3 length: 16 amino acids. The germline V gene has CDR1 LNHDA and CDR2 SQIVND (reference sequence). The V gene end was trimmed by 5 bases and the J gene end by 4 bases; junction bases not matched to a gene: 6. CDR3 protein: CASSLGLAGEAETQYF. The DNA for the CDR3 is TGTGCCAGTAGTCTGGGACTAGCGGGAGAGGCAGAGACCCAGTACTTC. The full variable domain, completed using reference TRBV19 and TRBJ2-5, is DGGITQSPKYLFRKEGQNVTLSCEQNLNHDAMYWYRQDPGQGLRLIYYSQIVNDFQKGDIAEGYSVSREKKESFPLTVTSAQKNPTAFYLCASSLGLAGEAETQYFGPGTRLLVL.

V and J are TRBV7-8 and TRBJ2-2, with D possibly matching TRBD1 (6 bases). The germline V and J ends were trimmed by 5 bases and 2 bases, with 15 bases remaining between them. Per the germline V gene, CDR1 is SGHVS and CDR2 is FQNEAQ. The CDR3 has 16 amino acids. CDR3 sequence (DNA): TGTGCCAGCAGCAGAGTTACAGGGACCAACACCGGGGAGCTGTTTTTT. Its protein is CASSRVTGTNTGELFF.

The V call is TRBV5-6, the J call TRBJ2-1; D perhaps matches TRBD1 (7 bases). Germline loops: CDR1 SGHDT, CDR2 YYEEEE. The V end was cut by 2 bases, the J end by 6 bases, with 18 bases between. The CDR3 extends over 16 amino acids. The CDR3 sequence is CASSFGGGARSNEQFF. The CDR3 DNA follows: TGTGCCAGCAGCTTTGGAGGGGGCGCTCGGTCCAATGAGCAGTTCTTC.